This TCR beta chain was observed in a study of cytomegalovirus exposure and HLA in healthy donors. Study-wide results and limits: Associated with HLA alleles at 0.05 false discovery rate in a later analysis were 16,951 TCR beta sequences.

This clone was detected only once. Antigen: not known. Unmatched junction bases numbered 2, after V lost 3 bases and J lost 4 bases. CDR1 is MGHDK and CDR2 is SYGVNS in the germline V gene. The CDR3 is 14 amino acids. The PCR was carried out with 60 Vbeta primers and 13 Jbeta primers. Using immunoSEQ multiplex PCR, the repertoire was profiled, and TCRdb retains in-frame clones only, with some absent. The table has 170,000 or so clones, around 79% seen once. This receptor was obtained from a woman aged 40-49 years in good health and CMV-seronegative. The specimen sequenced was PBMCs. The chain combines TRBV25-1 with TRBJ1-1, with 10 bases identical to TRBD1. The CDR3 DNA follows: TGTGCCAGCAGTGAGTGGACAGGGGGCACTGAAGCTTTCTTT. It translates to CASSEWTGGTEAFF.